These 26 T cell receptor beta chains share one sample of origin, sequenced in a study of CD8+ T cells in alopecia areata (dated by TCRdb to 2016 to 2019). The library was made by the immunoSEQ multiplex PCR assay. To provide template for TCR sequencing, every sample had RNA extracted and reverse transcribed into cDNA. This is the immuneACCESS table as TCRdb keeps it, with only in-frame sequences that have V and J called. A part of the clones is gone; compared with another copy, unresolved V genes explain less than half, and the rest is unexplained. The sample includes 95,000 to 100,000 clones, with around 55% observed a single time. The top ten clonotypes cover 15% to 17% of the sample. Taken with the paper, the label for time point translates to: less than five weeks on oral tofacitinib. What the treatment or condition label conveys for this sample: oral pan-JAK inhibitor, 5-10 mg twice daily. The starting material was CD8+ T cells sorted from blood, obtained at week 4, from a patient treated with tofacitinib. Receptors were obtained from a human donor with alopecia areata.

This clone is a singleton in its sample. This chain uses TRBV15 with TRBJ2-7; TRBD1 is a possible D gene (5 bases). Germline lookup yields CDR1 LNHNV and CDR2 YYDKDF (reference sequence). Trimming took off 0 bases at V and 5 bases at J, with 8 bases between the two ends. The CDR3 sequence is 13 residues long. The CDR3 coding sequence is TGTGCCACCAGCAGAGATAAGGGGCACGAGCAGTACTTC. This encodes CATSRDKGHEQYF.

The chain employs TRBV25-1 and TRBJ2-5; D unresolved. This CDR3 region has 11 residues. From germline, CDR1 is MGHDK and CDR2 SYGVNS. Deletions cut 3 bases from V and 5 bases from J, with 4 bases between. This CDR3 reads CASSDGETQYF. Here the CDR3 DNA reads TGTGCCAGCAGTGATGGGGAGACCCAGTACTTC.

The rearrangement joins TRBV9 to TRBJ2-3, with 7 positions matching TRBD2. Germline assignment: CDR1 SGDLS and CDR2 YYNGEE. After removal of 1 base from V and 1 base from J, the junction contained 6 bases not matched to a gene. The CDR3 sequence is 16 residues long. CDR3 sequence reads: CASSVRSGDRTDTQYF. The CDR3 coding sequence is TGTGCCAGCAGCGTAAGGAGCGGGGACCGCACAGATACGCAGTATTTT.

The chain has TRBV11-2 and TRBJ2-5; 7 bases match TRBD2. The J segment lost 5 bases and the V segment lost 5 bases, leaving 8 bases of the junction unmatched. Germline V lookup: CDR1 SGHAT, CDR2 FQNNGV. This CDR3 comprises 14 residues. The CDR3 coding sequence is TGTGCCAGCAGCACACGGACTAGTGGGGAGACCCAGTACTTC. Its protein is CASSTRTSGETQYF.

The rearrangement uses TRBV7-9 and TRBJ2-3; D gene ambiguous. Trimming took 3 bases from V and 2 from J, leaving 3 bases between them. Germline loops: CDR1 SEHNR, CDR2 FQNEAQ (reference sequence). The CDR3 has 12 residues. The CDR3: CASSLYTDTQYF. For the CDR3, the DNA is TGTGCCAGCAGCTTGTACACAGATACGCAGTATTTT.

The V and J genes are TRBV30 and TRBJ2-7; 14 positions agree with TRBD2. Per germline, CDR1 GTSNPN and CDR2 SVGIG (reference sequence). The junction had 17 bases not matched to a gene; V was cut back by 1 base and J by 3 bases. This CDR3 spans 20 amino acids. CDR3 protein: CAWSGAGAKGGTSGSYEQYF. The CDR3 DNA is TGTGCCTGGAGTGGCGCCGGGGCAAAAGGGGGGACTAGCGGGAGCTACGAGCAGTACTTC.

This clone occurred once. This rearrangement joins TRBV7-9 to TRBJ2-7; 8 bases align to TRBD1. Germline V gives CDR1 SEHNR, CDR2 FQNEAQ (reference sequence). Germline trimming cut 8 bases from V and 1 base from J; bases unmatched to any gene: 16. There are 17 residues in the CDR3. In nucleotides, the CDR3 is TGTGCCAGCGGCTGGGACAGGCGTATAACACTTTCCTACGAGCAGTACTTC. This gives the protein CASGWDRRITLSYEQYF.

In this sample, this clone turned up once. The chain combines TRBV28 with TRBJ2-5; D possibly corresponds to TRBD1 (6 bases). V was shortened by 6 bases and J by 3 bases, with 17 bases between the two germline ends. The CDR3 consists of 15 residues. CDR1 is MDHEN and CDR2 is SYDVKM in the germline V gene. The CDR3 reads CASSSGQIRKETQYF. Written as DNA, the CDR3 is TGTGCCAGCAGCTCTGGACAGATCCGAAAAGAGACCCAGTACTTC.

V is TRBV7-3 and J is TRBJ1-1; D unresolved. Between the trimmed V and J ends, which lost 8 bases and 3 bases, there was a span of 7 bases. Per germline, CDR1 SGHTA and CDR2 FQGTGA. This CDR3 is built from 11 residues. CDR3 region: CASLRDTEAFF. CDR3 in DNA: TGTGCCAGCCTGAGGGACACTGAAGCTTTCTTT.

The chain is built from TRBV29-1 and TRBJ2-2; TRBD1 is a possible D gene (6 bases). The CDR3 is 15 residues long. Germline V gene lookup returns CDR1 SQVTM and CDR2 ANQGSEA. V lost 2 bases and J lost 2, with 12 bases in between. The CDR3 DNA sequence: TGCAGCGTTGAATTGTCGGACAGAAACACCGGGGAGCTGTTTTTT. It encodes CSVELSDRNTGELFF.

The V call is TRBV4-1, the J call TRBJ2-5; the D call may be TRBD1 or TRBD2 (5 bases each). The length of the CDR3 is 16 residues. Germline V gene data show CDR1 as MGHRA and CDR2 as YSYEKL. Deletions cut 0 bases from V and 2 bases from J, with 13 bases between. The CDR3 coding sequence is TGCGCCAGCAGCCAAGATCCTACCGGGACGCAAGAGACCCAGTACTTC. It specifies CASSQDPTGTQETQYF.

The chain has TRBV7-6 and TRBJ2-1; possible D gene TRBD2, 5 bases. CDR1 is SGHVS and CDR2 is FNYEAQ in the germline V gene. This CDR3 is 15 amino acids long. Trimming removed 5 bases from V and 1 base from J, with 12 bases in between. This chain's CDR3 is CASSVLGGSYNEQFF. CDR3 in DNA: TGTGCCAGCAGCGTCCTCGGAGGTTCCTACAATGAGCAGTTCTTC.

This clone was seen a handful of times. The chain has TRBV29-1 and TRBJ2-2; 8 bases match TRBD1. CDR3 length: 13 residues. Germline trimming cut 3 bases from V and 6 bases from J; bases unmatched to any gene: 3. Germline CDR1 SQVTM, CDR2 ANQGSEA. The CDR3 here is CSVDAGGPGELFF. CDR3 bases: TGCAGCGTTGATGCAGGGGGCCCCGGGGAGCTGTTTTTT.

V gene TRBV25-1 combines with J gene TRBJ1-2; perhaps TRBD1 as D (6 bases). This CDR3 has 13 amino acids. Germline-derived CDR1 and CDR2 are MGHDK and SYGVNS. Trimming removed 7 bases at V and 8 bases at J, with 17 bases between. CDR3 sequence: CASTLSGGHGYTF. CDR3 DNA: TGTGCCAGCACCTTAAGCGGGGGGCACGGCTACACCTTC.

Here the CDR3 reads CASTLDKHGYTF. In DNA, the CDR3 is TGTGCCAGTACTTTGGACAAGCATGGCTACACCTTC. This chain uses TRBV19 with TRBJ1-2, with a possible D match to TRBD1 (5 bases). This CDR3 comprises 12 residues. Trimming pared 7 bases from V and 6 bases from J, leaving 12 bases between. Germline V gene sequence: CDR1 LNHDA, CDR2 SQIVND (reference sequence). Full variable domain (rest looked up from reference TRBV19 and TRBJ1-2): DGGITQSPKYLFRKEGQNVTLSCEQNLNHDAMYWYRQDPGQGLRLIYYSQIVNDFQKGDIAEGYSVSREKKESFPLTVTSAQKNPTAFYLCASTLDKHGYTFGSGTRLTVV.

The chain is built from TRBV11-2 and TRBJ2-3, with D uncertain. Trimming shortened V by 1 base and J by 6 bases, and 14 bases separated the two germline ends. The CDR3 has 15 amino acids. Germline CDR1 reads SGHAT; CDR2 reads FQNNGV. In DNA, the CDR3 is TGTGCCAGCAGCTTAGGCGTCCTAGTGGAGGATACGCAGTATTTT. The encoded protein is CASSLGVLVEDTQYF.

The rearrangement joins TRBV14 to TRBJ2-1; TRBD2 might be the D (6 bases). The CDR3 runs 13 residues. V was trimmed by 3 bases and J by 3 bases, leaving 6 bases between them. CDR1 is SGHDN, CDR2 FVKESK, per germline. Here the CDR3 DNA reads TGTGCCAGCAGCCAGACTAGCTACAATGAGCAGTTCTTC. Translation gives CASSQTSYNEQFF.

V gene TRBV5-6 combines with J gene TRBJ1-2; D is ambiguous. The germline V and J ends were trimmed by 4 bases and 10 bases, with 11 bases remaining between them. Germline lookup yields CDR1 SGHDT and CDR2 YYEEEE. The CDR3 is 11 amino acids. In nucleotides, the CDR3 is TGTGCCAGCAGCGAAGAGGAGATCTACACCTTC. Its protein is CASSEEEIYTF.

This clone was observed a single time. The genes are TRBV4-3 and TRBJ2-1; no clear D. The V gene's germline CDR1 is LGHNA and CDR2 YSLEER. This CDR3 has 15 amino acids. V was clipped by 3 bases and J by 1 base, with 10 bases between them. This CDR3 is CASSHGPGSYNEQFF. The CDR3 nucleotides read TGCGCCAGCAGCCATGGCCCAGGATCCTACAATGAGCAGTTCTTC.

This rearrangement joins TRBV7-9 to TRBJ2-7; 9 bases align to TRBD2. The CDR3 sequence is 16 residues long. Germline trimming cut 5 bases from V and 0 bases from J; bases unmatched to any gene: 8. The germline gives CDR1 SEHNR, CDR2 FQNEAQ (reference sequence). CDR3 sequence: CASSAVAGESSYEQYF. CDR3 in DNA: TGTGCCAGCAGCGCAGTAGCGGGAGAGAGCTCCTACGAGCAGTACTTC.

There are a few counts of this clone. CDR3 in amino acids: CASSLDAKVTEAFF. DNA of the CDR3: TGTGCCAGCAGCTTGGACGCGAAAGTCACTGAAGCTTTCTTT. V usage is TRBV7-9 and J usage is TRBJ1-1; D ambiguous. The germline gives CDR1 SEHNR, CDR2 FQNEAQ (reference sequence). The CDR3 is 14 residues long. Trimming left V 3 bases short and J 4 bases short, with 12 bases between.

CDR3 loop: CASSQARNTEAFF. CDR3 DNA sequence: TGCGCCAGCAGCCAAGCCAGGAACACTGAAGCTTTCTTT. The V and J genes are TRBV4-3 and TRBJ1-1; D is ambiguous. This CDR3 is 13 amino acids long. Trimming cost V 1 base and J 1 base, with 4 bases left between them. The germline V gene has CDR1 LGHNA and CDR2 YSLEER.

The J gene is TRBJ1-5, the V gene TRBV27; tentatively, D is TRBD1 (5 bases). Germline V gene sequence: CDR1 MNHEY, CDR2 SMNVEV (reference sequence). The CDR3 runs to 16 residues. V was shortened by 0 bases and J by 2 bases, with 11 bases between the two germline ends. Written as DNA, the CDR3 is TGTGCCAGCAGTTTATCGCAGGAAGGGGGCAATCAGCCCCAGCATTTT. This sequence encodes CASSLSQEGGNQPQHF.

The CDR3 nucleotides read TGCGCCAGCAGCACAGGGACAGGGATCCTGGACACTGAAGCTTTCTTT. This encodes CASSTGTGILDTEAFF. The V and J genes are TRBV5-1 and TRBJ1-1, with 9 bases matching TRBD1. From germline, CDR1 is SGHRS and CDR2 YFSETQ. The CDR3 contains 16 residues. V shed 4 bases and J 3 bases; nucleotides not matched to a gene: 10.

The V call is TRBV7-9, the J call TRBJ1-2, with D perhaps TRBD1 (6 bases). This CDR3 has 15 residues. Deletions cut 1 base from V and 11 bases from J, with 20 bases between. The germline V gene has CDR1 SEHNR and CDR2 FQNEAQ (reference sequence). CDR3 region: CASSLGPTGLVAYTF. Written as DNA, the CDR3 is TGTGCCAGCAGCTTAGGGCCAACAGGGTTGGTTGCGTACACCTTC. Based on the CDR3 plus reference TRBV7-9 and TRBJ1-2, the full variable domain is DTGVSQNPRHKITKRGQNVTFRCDPISEHNRLYWYRQTLGQGPEFLTYFQNEAQLEKSRLLSDRFSAERPKGSFSTLEIQRTEQGDSAMYLCASSLGPTGLVAYTFGSGTRLTVV.

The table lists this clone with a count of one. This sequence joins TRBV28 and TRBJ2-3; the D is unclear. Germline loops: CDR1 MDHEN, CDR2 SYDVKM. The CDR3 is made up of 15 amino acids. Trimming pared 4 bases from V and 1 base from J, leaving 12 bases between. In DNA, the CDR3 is TGTGCCAGCAGTTCTACCCCTGGAGGCACAGATACGCAGTATTTT. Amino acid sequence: CASSSTPGGTDTQYF.